A single sample gave rise to the 28 T cell receptor beta chains below, sequenced in a study of cytomegalovirus exposure and HLA in healthy donors (dated by TCRdb to 2016 to 2017). The library was prepared using the immunoSEQ multiplex PCR assay. For the multiplex PCR, a mixture combining 60 forward primers for TCR Vbeta segments and 13 reverse primers for TCR Jbeta segments was used. TCRdb's version of the immuneACCESS table is confined to in-frame rearrangements and falls short of the full clone set. An unresolved V gene accounts for under half of the shortfall where checked; the remainder is of unknown origin. Present in this sample are around 170,000 clones, roughly 82% of which were seen just once. The biggest ten clones account for approximately 0.55% of the sample. The source material was PBMCs. The receptors derive from a woman in her 50s in good health and CMV-seronegative.

V gene TRBV6-1 combines with J gene TRBJ2-2, with 8 bases fitting TRBD1. The CDR3 is 15 amino acids. The V segment lost 8 bases and the J segment 5 bases; nucleotides outside the gene matches: 10. The germline V gene has CDR1 MNHNS and CDR2 SASEGT. CDR3 loop: CASDFGTGRTGELFF. The CDR3 DNA sequence: TGTGCCAGCGACTTCGGGACAGGAAGAACCGGGGAGCTGTTTTTT.

The gene calls are TRBV5-4 and TRBJ2-3; tentative D call: TRBD1 (6 bases). Germline loops: CDR1 SGHNT, CDR2 YYREEE (reference sequence). The CDR3 has 14 amino acids. V was clipped by 1 base and J by 1 base, with 7 bases between them. CDR3 residues: CASSLRTGTDTQYF. The CDR3 DNA reads as TGTGCCAGCAGCTTGCGGACAGGCACAGATACGCAGTATTTT. Full variable domain (missing parts from reference TRBV5-4 and TRBJ2-3): ETGVTQSPTHLIKTRGQQVTLRCSSQSGHNTVSWYQQALGQGPQFIFQYYREEENGRGNFPPRFSGLQFPNYSSELNVNALELDDSALYLCASSLRTGTDTQYFGPGTRLTVL.

The J gene is TRBJ2-1, the V gene TRBV5-8; D not certain. V lost 0 bases and J 6 bases, leaving 16 bases between the germline ends. Germline CDR1 and CDR2: SGHTS and YDEGEE. CDR3 length equals 16 residues. DNA for the CDR3: TGTGCCAGCAGCTTGGTTCGGCGGCGTTGGAGCAATGAGCAGTTCTTC. It specifies CASSLVRRRWSNEQFF.

The chain employs TRBV27 and TRBJ2-3; D is possibly TRBD2 (5 bases). Germline lookup yields CDR1 MNHEY and CDR2 SMNVEV (reference sequence). The CDR3 extends over 11 amino acids. The V end was cut by 5 bases, the J end by 5 bases, with 5 bases between. The CDR3 DNA sequence: TGTGCCAGCAGTACTAGAGATACGCAGTATTTT. It is translated as CASSTRDTQYF.

This rearrangement joins TRBV29-1 to TRBJ1-4; TRBD1 might be the D (5 bases). CDR3 size: 15 residues. Germline CDR1 reads SQVTM; CDR2 reads ANQGSEA. Deletions cut 5 bases from V and 0 bases from J, with 13 bases between. CDR3 loop: CSVFDSQSTNEKLFF. In DNA, the CDR3 is TGCAGCGTTTTCGACAGCCAGTCAACTAATGAAAAACTGTTTTTT.

J is TRBJ2-5 and V is TRBV2, with D possibly being TRBD1 (6 bases). V lost 4 bases, J lost 5 bases, and 14 bases lay in between. Germline V gene data show CDR1 as SNHLY and CDR2 as FYNNEI. The CDR3 loop spans 14 amino acids. The CDR3 nucleotides read TGTGCCAGCAGTGGGGGAACAGGGATCGAGACCCAGTACTTC. Its translation is CASSGGTGIETQYF.

A remark on this clone: The sample contains more than one DNA sequence encoding this CDR3. The chain uses TRBV15 and TRBJ1-2; D unresolved. Trimming removed 0 bases from V and 8 bases from J, with 7 bases in between. CDR1 LNHNV and CDR2 YYDKDF come from the germline V gene (reference sequence). This CDR3 spans 12 amino acids. In DNA form, the CDR3 reads TGTGCCACCAGCAGAGATTCGGGGGGCTACACCTTC. Translating gives CATSRDSGGYTF.

CDR3 residues: CSVVGVNTGELFF. The CDR3 region has the DNA TGCAGCGTTGTCGGGGTTAACACCGGGGAGCTGTTTTTT. The chain recombines TRBV29-1 with TRBJ2-2, with D perhaps TRBD2 (5 bases). The V gene lost 4 bases and the J gene lost 2 bases, with 8 bases spanning the gap. Germline loops: CDR1 SQVTM, CDR2 ANQGSEA. The CDR3 covers 13 residues.

In DNA, the CDR3 is TGTGCCACCAGCAGAGTGCGGGAGGGCCCGGAGACCCAGTACTTC. The encoded protein is CATSRVREGPETQYF. The V gene is TRBV15, the J gene TRBJ2-5; 9 bases are a match to TRBD2. The germline V gene has CDR1 LNHNV and CDR2 YYDKDF (reference sequence). The CDR3 runs 15 residues. V shed 1 base, J shed 5 bases, and the junction held 5 bases outside the gene matches.

A few counts support this clone. The chain combines TRBV30 with TRBJ2-3; a possible D gene is TRBD1 (6 bases). The CDR3 contains 14 residues. Trimming left V 2 bases short and J 0 bases short, with 9 bases between. CDR1 GTSNPN and CDR2 SVGIG come from the germline V gene (reference sequence). The CDR3 region is CAWSMGASTDTQYF. The CDR3 coding sequence is TGTGCCTGGAGTATGGGGGCAAGCACAGATACGCAGTATTTT.

This clone was detected only a few times. This chain uses TRBV18 with TRBJ2-3, with a possible D match to TRBD2 (5 bases). Germline V gene data show CDR1 as KGHSH and CDR2 as LQKENI. This CDR3 region has 14 residues. Trimming removed 6 bases from V and 5 bases from J, with 15 bases in between. In DNA form, the CDR3 reads TGTGCCAGCTCCCTCAGCGCCGGGAAAGATACGCAGTATTTT. Encoded protein: CASSLSAGKDTQYF.

The table lists this clone with a count of one. In nucleotides, the CDR3 is TGTGCCAGCAGTTTATACCCGGCGGGTGGAAACCAAGAGACCCAGTACTTC. This sequence encodes CASSLYPAGGNQETQYF. The chain uses TRBV27 and TRBJ2-5; D perhaps matches TRBD2 (5 bases). CDR1 and CDR2 from the germline V gene are MNHEY and SMNVEV (reference sequence). The CDR3 totals 17 residues. Trimming cost V 1 base and J 0 bases, with 15 bases left between them.

V is TRBV19 and J is TRBJ1-4, with D possibly TRBD1 on 6 matching bases. Germline values: CDR1 LNHDA, CDR2 SQIVND (reference sequence). The V gene lost 7 bases and the J gene lost 7 bases, with 16 bases spanning the gap. The CDR3 length is 14 residues. In nucleotides, the CDR3 is TGTGCCAGTACCCAGACAGGAGGAGGTGAAAAACTGTTTTTT. Residues: CASTQTGGGEKLFF.

The chain couples TRBV7-9 to TRBJ1-1, with D perhaps TRBD1 (6 bases). CDR1 and CDR2 from the germline V gene are SEHNR and FQNEAQ (reference sequence). The V gene lost 5 bases and the J gene lost 2 bases, with 21 bases spanning the gap. CDR3 length: 17 amino acids. The CDR3 region has the DNA TGTGCCAGCAGCCCTAGTACCTCCGGGACAATAAACACTGAAGCTTTCTTT. This gives the protein CASSPSTSGTINTEAFF.

The gene calls are TRBV7-9 and TRBJ2-7; tentatively, D is TRBD1 (7 bases). The CDR3 is 14 residues long. Trimming stripped 5 bases from V and 6 bases from J, with 17 bases between. Looked up from germline, CDR1 is SEHNR and CDR2 is FQNEAQ (reference sequence). The DNA for the CDR3 is TGTGCCAGCAGCCAACGGGACAGCGGGCTCGAGCAGTACTTC. Protein sequence: CASSQRDSGLEQYF. Together with reference TRBV7-9 and TRBJ2-7, the CDR3 gives the full variable domain: DTGVSQNPRHKITKRGQNVTFRCDPISEHNRLYWYRQTLGQGPEFLTYFQNEAQLEKSRLLSDRFSAERPKGSFSTLEIQRTEQGDSAMYLCASSQRDSGLEQYFGPGTRLTVT.

The DNA for the CDR3 is TGTGCCAGCAGCAACAAGACAGGGGTCGGCTATGGCTACACCTTC. Encoded protein: CASSNKTGVGYGYTF. The chain uses TRBV6-9 and TRBJ1-2; TRBD1 matches at 8 bases. The CDR3 has 15 residues. The J segment lost 4 bases and the V segment lost 6 bases, leaving 10 bases of the junction unmatched. Germline CDR1 and CDR2: MNHGY and SVAAGI.

The CDR3 DNA follows: TGCGCCAGCAGACAAGGACAGTCCGGGGAGCTGTTTTTT. Residues: CASRQGQSGELFF. This chain joins TRBV5-1 and TRBJ2-2, with D tentatively TRBD1 (6 bases). The CDR3 has 13 amino acids. Germline V gene sequence: CDR1 SGHRS, CDR2 YFSETQ. Trimming stripped 5 bases from V and 6 bases from J, with 11 bases between.

This clone is a singleton in its sample. The chain uses TRBV2 and TRBJ2-1, with TRBD1 identical over 9 bases. Germline V gene sequence: CDR1 SNHLY, CDR2 FYNNEI. This CDR3 region has 14 residues. With V trimmed by 4 bases and J by 10 bases, 8 bases remained unmatched. CDR3 sequence reads: CASSGGTGIVEQFF. As DNA, the CDR3 is TGTGCCAGCAGTGGAGGGACAGGGATTGTCGAGCAGTTCTTC. The complete variable domain, with remaining parts taken from reference TRBV2 and TRBJ2-1, reads EPEVTQTPSHQVTQMGQEVILRCVPISNHLYFYWYRQILGQKVEFLVSFYNNEISEKSEIFDDQFSVERPDGSNFTLKIRSTKLEDSAMYFCASSGGTGIVEQFFGPGTRLTVL.

V and J are TRBV19 and TRBJ2-5; possible D gene TRBD1, 5 bases. Between the trimmed V and J ends, which lost 3 bases and 5 bases, there was a span of 7 bases. The CDR3 runs 12 residues. Looked up from germline, CDR1 is LNHDA and CDR2 is SQIVND (reference sequence). The CDR3 DNA reads TGTGCCAGTAGTATGCAGGGTGAGACCCAGTACTTC. It codes for CASSMQGETQYF.

CDR3 loop: CASSMLAGVLPFEQFF. For the CDR3, the DNA is TGTGCCAGCAGCATGTTAGCGGGGGTCCTCCCGTTTGAGCAGTTCTTC. The rearrangement links TRBV5-7 to TRBJ2-1; TRBD2 aligns across 9 bases. TRBV5-7 qualifies as an ORF whose function is uncertain. The CDR3 has 16 amino acids. J was trimmed by 9 bases and V by 4 bases; bases with no gene match: 14.

The gene calls are TRBV9 and TRBJ2-5, with D perhaps TRBD2 (5 bases). This CDR3 is 14 amino acids long. Trimming stripped 0 bases from V and 7 bases from J, with 13 bases between. The V gene's germline CDR1 is SGDLS and CDR2 YYNGEE. This CDR3 reads CASSVVSSAGTQYF. CDR3 nucleotide sequence: TGTGCCAGCAGCGTAGTTTCCAGCGCGGGGACCCAGTACTTC. The variable domain in full, completed from reference TRBV9 and TRBJ2-5, reads DSGVTQTPKHLITATGQRVTLRCSPRSGDLSVYWYQQSLDQGLQFLIQYYNGEERAKGNILERFSAQQFPDLHSELNLSSLELGDSALYFCASSVVSSAGTQYFGPGTRLLVL.

The chain is built from TRBV7-8 and TRBJ1-2, with D perhaps TRBD1 (5 bases). The CDR3 loop spans 17 amino acids. Germline loops: CDR1 SGHVS, CDR2 FQNEAQ. Trimming stripped 4 bases from V and 0 bases from J, with 18 bases between. The CDR3 here is CASSSTPKGPTNYGYTF. CDR3 DNA sequence: TGTGCCAGCAGCTCCACCCCAAAGGGGCCCACTAACTATGGCTACACCTTC. The full variable domain, completed using reference TRBV7-8 and TRBJ1-2, is GAGVSQSPRYKVAKRGQDVALRCDPISGHVSLFWYQQALGQGPEFLTYFQNEAQLDKSGLPSDRFFAERPEGSVSTLKIQRTQQEDSAVYLCASSSTPKGPTNYGYTFGSGTRLTVV.

This clone was recorded a few times. V usage is TRBV18 and J usage is TRBJ1-5, with unresolved D. The germline V gene encodes CDR1 KGHSH and CDR2 LQKENI. CDR3 length: 15 residues. Between the trimmed V and J ends, which lost 0 bases and 5 bases, there was a span of 11 bases. CDR3 in DNA: TGTGCCAGCTCACCACCGACCGCGGGCGATCAGCCCCAGCATTTT. It specifies CASSPPTAGDQPQHF.

The CDR3 DNA follows: TGTGCCTGGAGTGTAGGACAGTATGGCTACACCTTC. Protein sequence: CAWSVGQYGYTF. The rearrangement uses TRBV30 and TRBJ1-2; weak D call: TRBD1 (6 bases). Germline loops: CDR1 GTSNPN, CDR2 SVGIG (reference sequence). Trimming removed 0 bases from V and 5 bases from J, with 7 bases in between. This CDR3 has 12 amino acids.

The chain carries TRBV28 and TRBJ2-3, with 8 nucleotides matching TRBD1. This CDR3 contains 14 residues. Germline V gives CDR1 MDHEN, CDR2 SYDVKM. Losses at the gene ends were 10 bases for V and 7 bases for J; bases not matched to a gene: 13. The CDR3 loop reads CATKKTGVGYTQYF. CDR3 sequence (DNA): TGTGCCACCAAAAAGACAGGGGTAGGGTATACGCAGTATTTT. Drawing the rest from reference TRBV28 and TRBJ2-3, the complete variable domain is DVKVTQSSRYLVKRTGEKVFLECVQDMDHENMFWYRQDPGLGLRLIYFSYDVKMKEKGDIPEGYSVSREKKERFSLILESASTNQTSMYLCATKKTGVGYTQYFGPGTRLTVL.

This clone was picked up a small number of times. The V and J genes are TRBV7-2 and TRBJ1-1; D may be TRBD1 (6 bases). The CDR3 sequence is 14 residues long. V lost 3 bases to trimming and J lost 4 bases, with 12 bases between them. Germline V gives CDR1 SGHTA, CDR2 FQGNSA. CDR3 amino acids: CASSFLAGVTEAFF. The CDR3, as DNA: TGTGCCAGCAGCTTTTTGGCAGGGGTCACTGAAGCTTTCTTT.

The chain employs TRBV5-1 and TRBJ2-5; TRBD1 agrees at 7 bases. The V gene's germline CDR1 is SGHRS and CDR2 YFSETQ. The CDR3 is made up of 15 amino acids. Germline trimming cut 4 bases from V and 2 bases from J; bases unmatched to any gene: 8. CDR3 nucleotides: TGCGCCAGCAGCCCTCGACAGGGTCGACAAGAGACCCAGTACTTC. It yields the protein CASSPRQGRQETQYF.

This clone occurred a few times. The chain combines TRBV5-1 with TRBJ2-2, with D maybe TRBD1 (6 bases). The CDR3 consists of 17 residues. The V gene's germline CDR1 is SGHRS and CDR2 YFSETQ. V was cut by 3 bases and J by 6 bases, with 21 bases left in between. In nucleotides, the CDR3 is TGCGCCAGCAGCTCCCAAATGGTGGGGGCGACCCCCGGGGAGCTGTTTTTT. Protein sequence: CASSSQMVGATPGELFF.